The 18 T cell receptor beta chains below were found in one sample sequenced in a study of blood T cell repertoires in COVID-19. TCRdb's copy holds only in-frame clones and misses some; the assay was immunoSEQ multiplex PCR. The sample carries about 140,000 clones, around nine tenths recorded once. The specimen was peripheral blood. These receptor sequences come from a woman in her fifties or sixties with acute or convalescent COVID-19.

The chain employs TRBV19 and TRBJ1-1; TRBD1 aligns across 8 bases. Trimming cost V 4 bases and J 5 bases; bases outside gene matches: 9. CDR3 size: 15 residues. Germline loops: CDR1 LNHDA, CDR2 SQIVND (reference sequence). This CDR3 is CASSNPRGLTTEAFF. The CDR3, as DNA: TGTGCCAGTAGTAATCCCAGGGGGCTGACTACTGAAGCTTTCTTT. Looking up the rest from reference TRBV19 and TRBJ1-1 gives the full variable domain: DGGITQSPKYLFRKEGQNVTLSCEQNLNHDAMYWYRQDPGQGLRLIYYSQIVNDFQKGDIAEGYSVSREKKESFPLTVTSAQKNPTAFYLCASSNPRGLTTEAFFGQGTRLTVV.

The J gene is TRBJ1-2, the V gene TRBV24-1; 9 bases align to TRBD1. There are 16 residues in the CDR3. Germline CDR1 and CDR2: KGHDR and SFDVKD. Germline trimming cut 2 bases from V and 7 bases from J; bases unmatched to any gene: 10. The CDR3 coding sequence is TGTGCCACCAGTGATTCCGGACAGGGGACTATTGCTGGCTACACCTTC. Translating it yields CATSDSGQGTIAGYTF.

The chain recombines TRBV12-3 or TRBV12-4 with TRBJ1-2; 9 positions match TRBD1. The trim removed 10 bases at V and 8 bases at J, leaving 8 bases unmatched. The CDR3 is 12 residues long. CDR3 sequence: CAIHGTGKGYTF. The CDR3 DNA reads TGTGCCATCCATGGGACAGGGAAGGGCTACACCTTC.

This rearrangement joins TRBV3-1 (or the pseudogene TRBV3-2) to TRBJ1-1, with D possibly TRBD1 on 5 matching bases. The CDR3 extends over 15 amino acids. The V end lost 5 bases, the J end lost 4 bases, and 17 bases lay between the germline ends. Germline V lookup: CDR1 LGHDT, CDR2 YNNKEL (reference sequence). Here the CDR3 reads CASSLRGSFATEAFF. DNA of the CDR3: TGTGCCAGCAGCTTGCGGGGGTCTTTCGCCACTGAAGCTTTCTTT.

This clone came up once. Written as DNA, the CDR3 is TGTGCCAGCAGCCCGGGACAGGGGGCGGGGGAGACCCAGTACTTC. Translating it yields CASSPGQGAGETQYF. V usage is TRBV7-3 and J usage is TRBJ2-5, with 12 bases fitting TRBD1. CDR1 is SGHTA and CDR2 is FQGTGA in the germline V gene. The CDR3 length is 15 residues. The junction had 6 bases not matched to a gene; V was cut back by 5 bases and J by 5 bases.

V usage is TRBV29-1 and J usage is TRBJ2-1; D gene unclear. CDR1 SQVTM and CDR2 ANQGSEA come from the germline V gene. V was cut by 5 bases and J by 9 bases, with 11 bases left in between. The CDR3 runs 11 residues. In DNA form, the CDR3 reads TGCAGCGTTAGAGGTTTGAGTGAGCAGTTCTTC. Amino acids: CSVRGLSEQFF.

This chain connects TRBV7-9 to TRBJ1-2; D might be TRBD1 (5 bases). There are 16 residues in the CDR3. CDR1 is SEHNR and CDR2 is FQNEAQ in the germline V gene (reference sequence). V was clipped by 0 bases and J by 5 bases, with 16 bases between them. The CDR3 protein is CASSLAPRRGKYGYTF. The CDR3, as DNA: TGTGCCAGCAGCTTAGCACCGCGGCGGGGGAAGTATGGCTACACCTTC.

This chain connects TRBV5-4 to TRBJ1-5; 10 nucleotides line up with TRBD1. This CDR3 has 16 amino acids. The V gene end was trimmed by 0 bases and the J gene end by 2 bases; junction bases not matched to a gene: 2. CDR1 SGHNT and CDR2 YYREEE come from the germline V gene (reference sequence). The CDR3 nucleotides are TGTGCCAGCAGCTTGGGGGGGACAGGGGGCAATCAGCCCCAGCATTTT. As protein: CASSLGGTGGNQPQHF. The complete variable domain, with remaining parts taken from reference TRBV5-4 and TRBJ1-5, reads ETGVTQSPTHLIKTRGQQVTLRCSSQSGHNTVSWYQQALGQGPQFIFQYYREEENGRGNFPPRFSGLQFPNYSSELNVNALELDDSALYLCASSLGGTGGNQPQHFGDGTRLSIL.

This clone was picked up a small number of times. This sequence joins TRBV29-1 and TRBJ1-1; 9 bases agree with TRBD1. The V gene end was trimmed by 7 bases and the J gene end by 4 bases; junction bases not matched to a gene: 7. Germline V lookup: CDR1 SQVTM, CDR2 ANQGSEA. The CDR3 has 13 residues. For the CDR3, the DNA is TGCAGCGCTGGGACAGGGACGGGCACTGAAGCTTTCTTT. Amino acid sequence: CSAGTGTGTEAFF. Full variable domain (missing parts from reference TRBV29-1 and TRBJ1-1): SAVISQKPSRDICQRGTSLTIQCQVDSQVTMMFWYRQQPGQSLTLIATANQGSEATYESGFVIDKFPISRPNLTFSTLTVSNMSPEDSSIYLCSAGTGTGTEAFFGQGTRLTVV.

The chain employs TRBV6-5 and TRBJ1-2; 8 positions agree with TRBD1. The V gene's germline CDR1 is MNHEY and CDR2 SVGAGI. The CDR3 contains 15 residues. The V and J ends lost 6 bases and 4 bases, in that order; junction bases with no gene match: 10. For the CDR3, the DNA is TGTGCCAGCAGACAAGCTGGGACAGGCGCCTATGGCTACACCTTC. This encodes CASRQAGTGAYGYTF.

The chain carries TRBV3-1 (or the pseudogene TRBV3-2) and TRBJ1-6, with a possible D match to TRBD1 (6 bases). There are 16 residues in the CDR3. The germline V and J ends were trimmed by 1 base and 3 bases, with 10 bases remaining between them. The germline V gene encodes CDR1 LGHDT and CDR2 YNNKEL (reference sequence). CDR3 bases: TGTGCCAGCAGCCAAGGGACAGATCTCTATAATTCACCCCTCCACTTT. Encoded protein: CASSQGTDLYNSPLHF.

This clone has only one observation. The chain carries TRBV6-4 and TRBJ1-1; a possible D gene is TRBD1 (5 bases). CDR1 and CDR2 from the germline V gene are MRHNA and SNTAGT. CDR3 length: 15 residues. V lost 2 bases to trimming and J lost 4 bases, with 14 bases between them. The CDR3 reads CASSDTPGVTTEAFF. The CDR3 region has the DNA TGTGCCAGCAGTGACACCCCGGGGGTGACCACTGAAGCTTTCTTT.

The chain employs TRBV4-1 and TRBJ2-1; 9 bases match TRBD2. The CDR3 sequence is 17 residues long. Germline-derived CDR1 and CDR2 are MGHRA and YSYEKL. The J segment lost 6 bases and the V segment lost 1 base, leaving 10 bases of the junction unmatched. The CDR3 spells CASSQVVSGGPRNEQFF. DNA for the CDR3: TGCGCCAGCAGCCAAGTGGTGAGCGGGGGGCCCCGCAATGAGCAGTTCTTC.

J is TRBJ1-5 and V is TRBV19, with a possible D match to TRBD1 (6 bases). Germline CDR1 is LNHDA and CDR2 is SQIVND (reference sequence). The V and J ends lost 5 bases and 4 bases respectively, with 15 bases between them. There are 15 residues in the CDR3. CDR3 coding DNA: TGTGCCAGTAGTGGGGGGGGCCGGGGGAATCAGCCCCAGCATTTT. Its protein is CASSGGGRGNQPQHF.

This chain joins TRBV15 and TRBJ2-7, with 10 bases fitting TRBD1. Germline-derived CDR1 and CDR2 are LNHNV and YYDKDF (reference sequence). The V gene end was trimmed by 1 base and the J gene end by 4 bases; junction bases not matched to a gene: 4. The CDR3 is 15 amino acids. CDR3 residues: CATSRAPGQGYEQYF. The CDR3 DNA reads TGTGCCACCAGCAGAGCCCCGGGACAGGGGTACGAGCAGTACTTC. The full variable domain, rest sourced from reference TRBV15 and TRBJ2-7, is DAMVIQNPRYQVTQFGKPVTLSCSQTLNHNVMYWYQQKSSQAPKLLFHYYDKDFNNEADTPDNFQSRRPNTSFCFLDIRSPGLGDTAMYLCATSRAPGQGYEQYFGPGTRLTVT.

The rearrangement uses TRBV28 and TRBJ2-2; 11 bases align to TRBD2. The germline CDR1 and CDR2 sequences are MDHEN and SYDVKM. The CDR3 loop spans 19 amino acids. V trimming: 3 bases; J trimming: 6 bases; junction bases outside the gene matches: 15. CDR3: CASSFSGTSGWPSPGELFF. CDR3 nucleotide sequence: TGTGCCAGCAGTTTTAGCGGGACTAGCGGATGGCCCAGCCCCGGGGAGCTGTTTTTT.

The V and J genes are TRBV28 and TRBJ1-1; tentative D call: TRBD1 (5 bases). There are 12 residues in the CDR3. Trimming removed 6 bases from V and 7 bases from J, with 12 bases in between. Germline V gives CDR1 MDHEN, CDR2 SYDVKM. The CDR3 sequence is CASSLRQLEAFF. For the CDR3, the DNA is TGTGCCAGCAGCCTTAGACAGCTTGAAGCTTTCTTT.

The CDR3 nucleotides read TGTGCCAGCAGCTCTCCGTTCGGGGTAGAAAAACTGTTTTTT. It codes for CASSSPFGVEKLFF. The chain couples TRBV5-5 to TRBJ1-4; D is uncertain. Germline loops: CDR1 SGHKS, CDR2 YYEKEE (reference sequence). V was pared by 3 bases and J by 8 bases, with 14 bases between. The CDR3 is 14 residues long.